Presented here are 16 T cell receptor beta chains from one specimen sequenced in a study of T cell responses to AZD1222 COVID-19 vaccine. Repertoires were generated with immunoSEQ multiplex PCR, while TCRdb's copy carries only in-frame clones and drops some. The repertoire consists of 95,000 to 110,000 clones, with 89% occurring once and the leading ten covering about 6.6%. The sample in question was peripheral blood, obtained on day 0 of AZD1222 vaccination. The receptor set was obtained from an adult in good health.

J is TRBJ1-5 and V is TRBV30; D remains unclear. Germline values: CDR1 GTSNPN, CDR2 SVGIG (reference sequence). The CDR3 contains 14 residues. Trimming stripped 2 bases from V and 6 bases from J, with 14 bases between. CDR3 DNA: TGTGCCTGGAGTACCCTTACTAAATCTCAGCCCCAGCATTTT. Amino acids: CAWSTLTKSQPQHF.

The chain uses TRBV30 and TRBJ1-2; D uncertain. V lost 0 bases and J lost 7, with 15 bases in between. Per the germline V gene, CDR1 is GTSNPN and CDR2 is SVGIG (reference sequence). This CDR3 is built from 14 residues. CDR3 in DNA: TGTGCCTGGAGTGTACAGCTGGGTTTGAGTGGCTACACCTTC. Translation gives CAWSVQLGLSGYTF.

The J gene is TRBJ2-7, the V gene TRBV6-5; D unresolved. This CDR3 spans 13 amino acids. The germline V gene has CDR1 MNHEY and CDR2 SVGAGI. V dropped 3 bases and J dropped 2 bases, with 8 bases sitting between them. The CDR3 DNA sequence: TGTGCCAGCAGTTATTATCCAGCCTACGAGCAGTACTTC. Translating gives CASSYYPAYEQYF.

The chain employs TRBV7-8 and TRBJ2-5; no clear D gene. With 5 bases removed from V and 0 bases from J, the gap between germline ends came to 4 bases. The CDR3 extends over 12 amino acids. The V gene's germline CDR1 is SGHVS and CDR2 FQNEAQ. The DNA of the CDR3 is TGTGCCAGCAGCCTTTACCAAGAGACCCAGTACTTC. It encodes CASSLYQETQYF.

The V and J genes are TRBV5-1 and TRBJ2-5; 10 nucleotides align to TRBD1. CDR1 and CDR2 from the germline V gene are SGHRS and YFSETQ. J gave up 4 bases and V 3 bases, and 9 bases lay outside the gene matches. The CDR3 consists of 16 residues. CDR3 bases: TGCGCCAGCAGCTCGGCCCAGGGACAGGGGTCAGAGACCCAGTACTTC. This sequence encodes CASSSAQGQGSETQYF. The full variable domain, completed using reference TRBV5-1 and TRBJ2-5, is KAGVTQTPRYLIKTRGQQVTLSCSPISGHRSVSWYQQTPGQGLQFLFEYFSETQRNKGNFPGRFSGRQFSNSRSEMNVSTLELGDSALYLCASSSAQGQGSETQYFGPGTRLLVL.

J is TRBJ1-5 and V is TRBV11-2; a possible D gene is TRBD1 (6 bases). V was trimmed by 0 bases and J by 4 bases, leaving 25 bases between them. Germline V lookup: CDR1 SGHAT, CDR2 FQNNGV. The CDR3 has 20 amino acids. Here the CDR3 DNA reads TGTGCCAGCAGCTTAGAAATTGGCTCAGGGGCCTTGGGGGGTAATCAGCCCCAGCATTTT. Its translation is CASSLEIGSGALGGNQPQHF.

The chain uses TRBV7-2 and TRBJ2-5; D not certain. The germline CDR1 and CDR2 sequences are SGHTA and FQGNSA. The CDR3 totals 16 residues. Between the trimmed V and J ends, which lost 5 bases and 1 base, there was a span of 17 bases. CDR3 sequence (DNA): TGTGCCAGCAGCCTCCCATTGACAAGAAGCCAAGAGACCCAGTACTTC. Encoded protein: CASSLPLTRSQETQYF.

The chain couples TRBV28 to TRBJ1-5; no firm D call. V lost 5 bases, J lost 5 bases, and 19 bases lay in between. This CDR3 contains 16 residues. Germline V gene lookup returns CDR1 MDHEN and CDR2 SYDVKM. CDR3: CASSTGFLKEYQPQHF. As DNA, the CDR3 is TGTGCCAGCAGTACCGGGTTCCTAAAAGAGTATCAGCCCCAGCATTTT.

In DNA, the CDR3 is TGTGCCAGCACTTCCTCACGGGGCTACGAGCAGTACTTC. This gives the protein CASTSSRGYEQYF. The gene calls are TRBV6-2 or TRBV6-3 and TRBJ2-7; D might be TRBD2 (5 bases). The CDR3 loop spans 13 amino acids. The germline V gene encodes CDR1 MNHEY and CDR2 SVGEGT. Trimming left V 7 bases short and J 3 bases short, with 13 bases between.

J is TRBJ2-7 and V is TRBV5-4; 10 bases are shared with TRBD1. Germline V gene sequence: CDR1 SGHNT, CDR2 YYREEE (reference sequence). CDR3 length: 14 residues. V lost 6 bases and J lost 4; bases outside the gene matches: 7. CDR3 residues: CASTIGTGDYEQYF. CDR3 coding DNA: TGTGCCAGCACCATAGGGACAGGGGATTACGAGCAGTACTTC.

This clone was seen a single time. V gene TRBV19 combines with J gene TRBJ1-5; D is undetermined. The V end lost 7 bases, the J end lost 1 base, and 14 bases lay between the germline ends. The CDR3 has 15 residues. Germline V CDR1 and CDR2: LNHDA, SQIVND (reference sequence). For the CDR3, the DNA is TGTGCCAGTATTGACCTGGTAGGAAGCAATCAGCCCCAGCATTTT. It codes for CASIDLVGSNQPQHF.

Notes on this clone: The germline gene is not matched at one end of the junction; a read error may be the cause. This sequence joins TRBV19 and TRBJ1-1; possibly TRBD1 for D (5 bases). CDR1 is LNHDA, CDR2 SQIVND, per germline (reference sequence). The length of the CDR3 is 11 residues. The CDR3 loop is CATGLNTEAFF. In DNA form, the CDR3 reads TGCGCAACAGGCTTGAACACTGAAGCTTTCTTT.

The rearrangement links TRBV7-2 to TRBJ1-2, with no clear D. Germline CDR1 and CDR2: SGHTA and FQGNSA. The CDR3 sequence is 13 residues long. V was cut by 0 bases and J by 8 bases, with 10 bases left in between. CDR3 loop: CASSLAREGGYTF. DNA for the CDR3: TGTGCCAGCAGCTTAGCTCGGGAGGGAGGCTACACCTTC.

This clone appeared a single time. V is TRBV18 and J is TRBJ1-1; D is unclear. This CDR3 spans 15 amino acids. Germline V gene data show CDR1 as KGHSH and CDR2 as LQKENI. Trimming took off 3 bases at V and 1 base at J, with 12 bases between the two ends. CDR3 region: CASSPVRAENTEAFF. DNA for the CDR3: TGTGCCAGCTCACCCGTGAGGGCCGAGAACACTGAAGCTTTCTTT.

The chain couples TRBV27 to TRBJ1-5; unclear D gene. This CDR3 contains 15 residues. CDR1 is MNHEY, CDR2 SMNVEV, per germline (reference sequence). The germline V and J ends were trimmed by 5 bases and 2 bases, with 13 bases remaining between them. The CDR3 DNA is TGTGCCAGCAGTGCAGGACTCGACGGCAATCAGCCCCAGCATTTT. This translates into CASSAGLDGNQPQHF.

This clone has just one count. The V gene is TRBV3-1 (or the pseudogene TRBV3-2), the J gene TRBJ1-2; D unclear. The ends were cut back, 0 bases at V and 8 bases at J, with 13 bases in the middle. The germline V gene encodes CDR1 LGHDT and CDR2 YNNKEL (reference sequence). This CDR3 comprises 14 residues. This chain's CDR3 is CASSQDNGWGGYTF. The CDR3 nucleotides read TGTGCCAGCAGCCAAGATAACGGGTGGGGAGGCTACACCTTC.